A single TCR beta chain is shown here with its context. Germline V gene sequence: CDR1 MNHEY, CDR2 SMNVEV (reference sequence). J was trimmed by 3 bases and V by 5 bases; bases with no gene match: 19. This CDR3 spans 20 amino acids. The sample is drawn from a study of identical twins. Each CDR3 protein gets one entry after TCRdb re-called the 5' RACE reads with MiXCR. The data show some 590,000 distinct CDR3 sequences, with 9.5% to 10% seen just once and roughly 3% held by the top ten. The same data also went into a second study, on yellow fever vaccine responses in identical twins.

Sequenced sample: PBMCs. This receptor was identified in a woman under 30 in good health. This rearrangement joins TRBV27 to TRBJ2-1; 10 bases are a match to TRBD2. This chain's CDR3 is CASSPSSGLAFPQYYNEQFF. The CDR3 coding sequence is TGTGCCAGCAGTCCCAGTTCGGGACTAGCGTTCCCCCAGTACTACAATGAGCAGTTCTTC.